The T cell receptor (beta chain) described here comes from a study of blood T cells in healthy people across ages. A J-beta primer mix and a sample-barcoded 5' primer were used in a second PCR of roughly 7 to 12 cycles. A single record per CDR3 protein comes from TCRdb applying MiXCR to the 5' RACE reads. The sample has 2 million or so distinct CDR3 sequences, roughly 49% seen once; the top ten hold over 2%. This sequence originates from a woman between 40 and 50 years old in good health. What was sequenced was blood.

CDR3 loop: CASSAPTRDRGKYGYTF. The CDR3 DNA reads as TGTGCCAGCAGCGCCCCGACCCGGGACAGGGGGAAGTATGGCTACACCTTC. The J gene is TRBJ1-2, the V gene TRBV9; 11 bases are a match to TRBD1. The CDR3 spans 17 residues. CDR1 and CDR2 from the germline V gene are SGDLS and YYNGEE. The ends lost 3 bases at V and 5 bases at J; junction bases unmatched: 12.